Listed below are T cell receptor beta chains from one sample, sequenced in a study of CD8 T cells in ankylosing spondylitis. TCRdb passed the 5' RACE reads through MiXCR, listing each CDR3 protein once. The sample carries hundreds of thousands of distinct CDR3 sequences, around 18% recorded once. Specimen: blood, either unsorted or a sorted T cell fraction (not recorded which). The receptors stem from a male donor with ankylosing spondylitis. Each CDR3 is given with its conserved first and last residue. Each record gives: clone size, V gene, J gene, D gene, CDR3 DNA, CDR3 protein. D genes are given only for firm matches. The size entry is marked missing in some rows and otherwise reads once, few, many or a size class.

.	TRBV5-6	TRBJ2-5	.	TGTGCCAGCAGCTACAAGACGGGCGGAGAGACCCAGTACTTC	CASSYKTGGETQYF
few	TRBV12-3/TRBV12-4	TRBJ1-2	.	TGTGCCAGCAGCCCCGACAAGGTCGGAGGCTACACCTTC	CASSPDKVGGYTF
few	TRBV12-3/TRBV12-4	TRBJ2-3	.	TGTGCCAGCAGTCCCTCTCCGGGACCCCTGCAAAGATTT	CASSPSPGPLQRF
few	TRBV12-3/TRBV12-4	TRBJ2-7	TRBD2	TGTGCCAGCAGTACTCGACTAGCGGGGGTCTACGAGCAGTACTTC	CASSTRLAGVYEQYF
.	TRBV5-4	TRBJ2-3	.	TGTGCCAGCAGCTGGGGCGGGGACACAGATACGCAGTATTTT	CASSWGGDTDTQYF
.	TRBV14	TRBJ1-2	.	TGTGCCAGCAGCCAATTGGAGGGGATCTATGGCTACACCTTC	CASSQLEGIYGYTF
.	TRBV6-2/TRBV6-3	TRBJ2-7	.	TGTGCCAGCAGCATGATTGGAGGGGTTTCGCAGTACTTC	CASSMIGGVSQYF
.	TRBV7-9	TRBJ1-2	.	TGTGCCACTCACAGGGATAACTATGGCTACACCTTC	CATHRDNYGYTF
.	TRBV29-1	TRBJ1-1	.	TGCAGCGTTGAAGATCCGGCGGACAGCCAGAACACTGAAGCTTTCTTT	CSVEDPADSQNTEAFF
few	TRBV20-1	TRBJ2-7	.	TGCAGTGCCACCGGACGGTTGACCTACGAGCAGTACTTC	CSATGRLTYEQYF
.	TRBV24-1	TRBJ2-5	TRBD1	TGTGCCACCAGTGAGGGGGGACAGGGAGGGGTATGGGAGACCCAGTACTTC	CATSEGGQGGVWETQYF
.	TRBV9	TRBJ1-2	.	TGTGCCAGCAGCCTATTGACCGGGACACGGGATGGCTACACCTTC	CASSLLTGTRDGYTF
.	TRBV18	TRBJ2-3	TRBD1	TGTGCCAGCTCACCCGGGACAGTCTCACGCACAGATACGCAGTATTTT	CASSPGTVSRTDTQYF
.	TRBV27	TRBJ1-6	.	TGTGCCAGCAGTTTTTCCGGGGATTCACCCCTCCACTTT	CASSFSGDSPLHF
few	TRBV10-3	TRBJ2-7	.	TGTGCCATCAGTGACAGGGCCGAGCAGTACTTC	CAISDRAEQYF
few	TRBV6-2/TRBV6-3	TRBJ2-1	.	TGTGCCAGCAGTTTCGTGGCGGGAACCTACAATGAGCAGTTCTTC	CASSFVAGTYNEQFF
few	TRBV6-6	TRBJ2-3	.	TGTGCCAGCAGTTACACAGACCCAGATACGCAGTATTTT	CASSYTDPDTQYF